This TCR beta chain was documented in a study of monozygotic twins with inflammatory bowel disease. This CDR3 spans 11 amino acids. CDR1 LNHDA and CDR2 SQIVND come from the germline V gene (reference sequence). Worth noting for this clonotype: Its target is not known.

From its re-call of the 5' RACE reads, TCRdb lists each CDR3 protein once, without DNA. With 300,000 to 400,000 distinct CDR3 sequences in the sample, the ten largest clones hold around 2%. Regarding the study as a whole: IBD patients exhibited fewer clonotypes shared with other individuals than healthy twins, particularly with disease activity. Concordant and discordant twins showed no difference in repertoire similarity, possibly from limited power.

The receptor was derived from a human donor with ulcerative colitis or Crohn's disease, or a healthy co-twin of an affected twin (not recorded which). The sequenced sample consisted of blood. The J gene is TRBJ2-1, the V gene TRBV19. This chain's CDR3 is CASMATKGLFF.